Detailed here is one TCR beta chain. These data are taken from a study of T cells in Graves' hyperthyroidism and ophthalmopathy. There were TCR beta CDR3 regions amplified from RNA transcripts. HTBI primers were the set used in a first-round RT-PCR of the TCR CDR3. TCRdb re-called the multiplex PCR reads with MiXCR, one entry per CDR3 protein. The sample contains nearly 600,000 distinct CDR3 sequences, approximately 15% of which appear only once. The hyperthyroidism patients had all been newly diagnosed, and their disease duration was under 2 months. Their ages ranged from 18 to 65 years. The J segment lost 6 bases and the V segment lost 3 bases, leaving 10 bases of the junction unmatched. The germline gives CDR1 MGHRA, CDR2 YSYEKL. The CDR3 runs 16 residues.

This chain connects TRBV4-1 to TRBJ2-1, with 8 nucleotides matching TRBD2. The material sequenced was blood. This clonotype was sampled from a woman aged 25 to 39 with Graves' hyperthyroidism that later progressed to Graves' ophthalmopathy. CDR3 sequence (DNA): TGCGCCAGCAGCCATCCTACTAGCGGAGCGTCCAATGAGCAGTTCTTC. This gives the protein CASSHPTSGASNEQFF.